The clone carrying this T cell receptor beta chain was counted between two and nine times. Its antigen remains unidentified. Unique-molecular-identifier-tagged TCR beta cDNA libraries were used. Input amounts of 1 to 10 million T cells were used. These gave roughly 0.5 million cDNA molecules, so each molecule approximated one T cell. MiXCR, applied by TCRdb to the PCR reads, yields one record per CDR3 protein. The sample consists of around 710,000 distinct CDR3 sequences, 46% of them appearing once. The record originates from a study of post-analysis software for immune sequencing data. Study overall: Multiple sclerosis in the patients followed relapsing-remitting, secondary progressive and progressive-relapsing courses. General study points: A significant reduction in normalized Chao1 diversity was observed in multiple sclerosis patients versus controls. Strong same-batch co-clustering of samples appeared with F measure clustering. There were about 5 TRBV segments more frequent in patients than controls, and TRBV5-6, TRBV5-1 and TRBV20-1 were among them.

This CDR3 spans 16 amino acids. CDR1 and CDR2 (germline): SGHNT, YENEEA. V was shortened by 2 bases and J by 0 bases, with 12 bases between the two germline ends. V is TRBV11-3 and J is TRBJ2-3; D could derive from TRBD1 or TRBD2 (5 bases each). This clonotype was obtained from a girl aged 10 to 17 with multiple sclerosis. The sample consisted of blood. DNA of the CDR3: TGTGCCAGCAGCTTACCCCGAGGGGTCAGCACAGATACGCAGTATTTT. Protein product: CASSLPRGVSTDTQYF.